This TCR beta chain was profiled in a study of blood T cell repertoires in COVID-19. While infection was still active, Seattle patients were enrolled and then followed longitudinally. Data came from immunoSEQ multiplex PCR; TCRdb stores just in-frame clones and leaves some out. Of about 180,000 clones in the sample, approximately 86% were seen once. This CDR3 is 15 amino acids long. V dropped 4 bases and J dropped 9; count of bases not matched to a gene: 11. CDR1 is SGHAT, CDR2 FQNNGV, per germline. The chain recombines TRBV11-2 with TRBJ2-1; 8 nucleotides align to TRBD2. Sequencing was carried out using peripheral blood. The TCR was taken from a man aged 55 to 70 with COVID-19, enrolled during active disease. The CDR3 spells CASSSYAGGSVEQFF. The CDR3 DNA reads TGTGCCAGCAGCTCTTACGCGGGAGGTTCGGTTGAGCAGTTCTTC.